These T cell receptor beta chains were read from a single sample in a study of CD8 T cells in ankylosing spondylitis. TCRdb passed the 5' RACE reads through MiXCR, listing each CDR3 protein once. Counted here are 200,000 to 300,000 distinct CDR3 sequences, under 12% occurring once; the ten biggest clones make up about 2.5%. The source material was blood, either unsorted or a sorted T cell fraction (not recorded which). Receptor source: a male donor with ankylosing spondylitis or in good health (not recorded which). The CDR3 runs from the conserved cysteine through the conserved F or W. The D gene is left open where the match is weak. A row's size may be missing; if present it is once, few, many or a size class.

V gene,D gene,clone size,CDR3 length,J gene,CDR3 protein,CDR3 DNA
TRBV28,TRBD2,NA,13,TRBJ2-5,CASCRAGGETQYF,TGTGCCAGCTGCAGAGCGGGGGGAGAGACCCAGTACTTC
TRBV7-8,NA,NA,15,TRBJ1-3,CASSLVWGSGNTIYF,TGTGCCAGCAGCTTAGTTTGGGGCTCTGGAAACACCATATATTTT
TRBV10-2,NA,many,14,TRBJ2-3,CASRRMGGTDTQYF,TGCGCCAGCAGGAGGATGGGGGGCACAGATACGCAGTATTTT
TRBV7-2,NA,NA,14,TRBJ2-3,CASSQDGPTDTQYF,TGTGCCAGCAGCCAGGACGGCCCGACAGATACGCAGTATTTT
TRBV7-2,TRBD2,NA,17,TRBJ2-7,CASSTTGLAGPIYEQYF,TGTGCCAGCAGCACGACCGGACTAGCGGGTCCCATCTACGAGCAGTACTTC
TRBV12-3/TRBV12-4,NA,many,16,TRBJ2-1,CASSLRGWDSYNEQFF,TGTGCCAGCAGCCTAAGAGGCTGGGACTCCTACAATGAGCAGTTCTTC
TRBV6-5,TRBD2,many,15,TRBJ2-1,CASSYGLAGNNEQFF,TGTGCCAGCAGTTACGGCCTAGCGGGAAACAATGAGCAGTTCTTC
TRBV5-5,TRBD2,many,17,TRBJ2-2,CASSLVSGGLNTGELFF,TGTGCCAGCAGCTTAGTCTCGGGGGGATTAAACACCGGGGAGCTGTTTTTT
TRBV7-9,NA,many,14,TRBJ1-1,CASSSRSENTEAFF,TGTGCCAGCAGCTCCCGGTCGGAGAACACTGAAGCTTTCTTT
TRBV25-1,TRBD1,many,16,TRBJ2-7,CASSEWGTGAPYEQYF,TGTGCCAGCAGTGAATGGGGGACAGGGGCTCCCTACGAGCAGTACTTC
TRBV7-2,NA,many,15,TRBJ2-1,CASSLAHRRDNEQFF,TGTGCCAGCAGCTTAGCGCACAGGAGAGACAATGAGCAGTTCTTC
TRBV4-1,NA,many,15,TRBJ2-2,CASSQDYGRTGELFF,TGCGCCAGCAGCCAAGATTATGGTCGCACCGGGGAGCTGTTTTTT
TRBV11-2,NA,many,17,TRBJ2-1,CASSLDLATSSYNEQFF,TGTGCCAGCAGCTTAGATTTGGCAACGAGCTCCTACAATGAGCAGTTCTTC
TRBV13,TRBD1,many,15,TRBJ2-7,CASSSIGQGNYEQYF,TGTGCCAGCAGCTCGATCGGACAGGGAAACTACGAGCAGTACTTC
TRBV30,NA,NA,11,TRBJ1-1,CAWSVTGEAFF,TGTGCCTGGAGTGTTACGGGTGAAGCTTTCTTT
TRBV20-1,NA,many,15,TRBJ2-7,CSARDSLGPTYEQYF,TGCAGTGCTAGAGATAGCCTAGGCCCTACCTACGAGCAGTACTTC
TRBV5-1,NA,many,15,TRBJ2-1,CASSIGTGSYNEQFF,TGCGCCAGCAGCATTGGGACTGGCTCCTACAATGAGCAGTTCTTC
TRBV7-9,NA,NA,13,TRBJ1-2,CASSPDRSYGYTF,TGTGCCAGCAGCCCCGACAGAAGCTATGGCTACACCTTC
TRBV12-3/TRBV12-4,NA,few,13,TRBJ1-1,CASTPRGARRAFF,TGTGCCAGCACCCCGCGGGGGGCGCGGAGAGCTTTCTTT
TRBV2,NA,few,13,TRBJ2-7,CASRADWIGEQYF,TGTGCCAGCAGGGCCGACTGGATAGGGGAGCAGTACTTC
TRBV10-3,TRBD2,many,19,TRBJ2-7,CAISDTLTSGRAGAYEQYF,TGTGCCATCAGTGATACCCTGACTAGCGGGAGGGCCGGGGCCTACGAGCAGTACTTC
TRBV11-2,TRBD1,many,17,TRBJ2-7,CASSFAIPGQGAYEQYF,TGTGCCAGCAGCTTTGCTATCCCGGGACAGGGGGCTTACGAGCAGTACTTC
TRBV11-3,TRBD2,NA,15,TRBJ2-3,CASSPRAGGPDTQYF,TGTGCCAGCAGCCCGAGGGCGGGGGGGCCAGATACGCAGTATTTT
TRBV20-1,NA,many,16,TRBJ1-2,CSARNRRGTTGYGYTF,TGCAGTGCTAGAAACCGAAGAGGGACCACCGGCTATGGCTACACCTTC
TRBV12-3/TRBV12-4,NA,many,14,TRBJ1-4,CASSFSSLNEKLFF,TGTGCCAGCAGTTTTAGCAGTCTTAATGAAAAACTGTTTTTT
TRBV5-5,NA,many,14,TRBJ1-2,CASSLGSDNYGYTF,TGTGCCAGCAGCCTGGGGTCGGATAACTATGGCTACACCTTC
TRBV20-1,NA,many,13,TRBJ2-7,CSARGTLPYEQYF,TGCAGTGCTAGAGGGACCTTACCCTACGAGCAGTACTTC
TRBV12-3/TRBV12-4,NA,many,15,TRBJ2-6,CASILGGTGANVLTF,NA
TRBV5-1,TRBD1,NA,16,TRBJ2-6,CASSGTGLAGANVLTF,TGCGCCAGCAGCGGGACAGGGCTTGCTGGGGCCAACGTCCTGACTTTC
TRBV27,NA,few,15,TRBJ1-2,CASSLFSGRDYGYTF,TGTGCCAGCAGTTTATTCTCAGGGAGGGACTATGGCTACACCTTC
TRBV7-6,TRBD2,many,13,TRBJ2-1,CASSPRGDNEQFF,TGTGCCAGCAGCCCCCGGGGGGACAATGAGCAGTTCTTC
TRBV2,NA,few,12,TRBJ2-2,CARRPATGELFF,TGTGCCAGACGACCGGCCACCGGGGAGCTGTTTTTT
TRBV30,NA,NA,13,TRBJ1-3,CAWSLPGGNTIYF,TGTGCCTGGAGTCTCCCTGGAGGAAACACCATATATTTT
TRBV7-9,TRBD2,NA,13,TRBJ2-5,CASSFLAEETQYF,TGTGCCAGCAGCTTCCTAGCGGAAGAGACCCAGTACTTC
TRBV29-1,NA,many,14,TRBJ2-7,CSVEGQGASPEQYF,TGCAGCGTTGAAGGGCAGGGAGCCTCTCCCGAGCAGTACTTC
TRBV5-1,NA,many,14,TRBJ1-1,CASSFAGVNTEAFF,TGCGCCAGCAGCTTTGCAGGGGTGAACACTGAAGCTTTCTTT
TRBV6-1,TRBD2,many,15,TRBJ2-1,CASSQAGGAYNEQFF,TGTGCCAGCAGCCAGGCGGGGGGGGCGTACAATGAGCAGTTCTTC
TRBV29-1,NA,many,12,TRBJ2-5,CSVMRVQETQYF,TGCAGCGTTATGCGGGTCCAAGAGACCCAGTACTTC
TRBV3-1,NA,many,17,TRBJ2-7,CASSRGSGGRLLYEQYF,TGTGCCAGCAGCCGAGGGTCTGGGGGTCGGTTACTCTACGAGCAGTACTTC
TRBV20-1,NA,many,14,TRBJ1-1,CSAPLRGGPTEAFF,TGCAGTGCCCCTCTACGGGGAGGGCCCACTGAAGCTTTCTTT
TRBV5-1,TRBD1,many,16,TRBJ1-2,CASSSAGTGSDYGYTF,TGCGCCAGCAGCTCCGCTGGGACAGGGTCTGACTATGGCTACACCTTC
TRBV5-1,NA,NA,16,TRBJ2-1,CASSLEGGRLLDEQFF,TGCGCCAGCAGCTTGGAAGGGGGGAGGCTCCTCGATGAGCAGTTCTTC
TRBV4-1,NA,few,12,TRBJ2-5,CASSHPPGTQYF,TGCGCCAGCAGCCACCCACCGGGGACCCAGTACTTC
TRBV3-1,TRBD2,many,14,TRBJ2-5,CASSRSGFQETQYF,TGTGCCAGCAGCCGTAGCGGGTTCCAAGAGACCCAGTACTTC
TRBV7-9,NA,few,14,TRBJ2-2,CASRADLTAGELFF,TGTGCCAGCAGGGCGGACTTAACGGCCGGGGAGCTGTTTTTT
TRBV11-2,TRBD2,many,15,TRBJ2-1,CASSPGLAGGHEQFF,TGTGCCAGCAGCCCCGGACTAGCGGGGGGGCATGAGCAGTTCTTC
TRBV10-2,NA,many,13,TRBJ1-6,CASSERDNSPLHF,TGCGCCAGCAGTGAGCGGGATAATTCACCCCTCCACTTT
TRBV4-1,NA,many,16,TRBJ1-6,CASSPGQNPYNSPLHF,TGCGCCAGCAGCCCAGGACAGAACCCCTATAATTCACCCCTCCACTTT